Listed below are T cell receptor beta chains from one sample, sequenced in a study of CD8+ T cells in alopecia areata. The data were produced by immunoSEQ multiplex PCR, yet TCRdb's version contains in-frame clones alone and is incomplete. The data contain some 58,000 clones, about 45% of them seen just once; the ten biggest clones take up roughly 20%. Sequenced material: CD8+ T cells sorted from blood, taken at roughly week 36, from a patient treated with tofacitinib. The receptors come from a human donor with alopecia areata. The CDR3 runs from the conserved cysteine through the conserved F or W. The D gene is left open where the match is weak. Size is omitted from some rows. Given values are once, few, many or a class for expanded clones.

v_call	clone_size	j_call	d_call	cdr3_nt	cdr3_aa
TRBV5-1	few	TRBJ2-7	TRBD1	TGCGCCAGCAGCCCCGGGACAGGGTCCTACGAGCAGTACTTC	CASSPGTGSYEQYF
TRBV4-1	-	TRBJ2-1	TRBD2	TGCGCCAGCAGCCAGGTAGCGGGCCTCTACAATGAGCAGTTCTTC	CASSQVAGLYNEQFF
TRBV7-9	-	TRBJ2-6	TRBD2	TGTGCCAGCAGCGCAGCGGGAGGACTTACCCCTGGGGCCAACGTCCTGACTTTC	CASSAAGGLTPGANVLTF
TRBV30	-	TRBJ1-2	TRBD1	TGTGCCTGGAGTGGCCAACAGGGGTTAGTCTATGGCTACACCTTC	CAWSGQQGLVYGYTF
TRBV7-9	once	TRBJ2-7	-	TGTGCCAGCAGTCAGGACGGAACCTACGAGCAGTACTTC	CASSQDGTYEQYF
TRBV7-6	-	TRBJ2-5	TRBD2	TGTGCCAGCAGCTTAGTTCAGTCTAGGCGGGGAGGGGAGACCCAGTACTTC	CASSLVQSRRGGETQYF
TRBV2	-	TRBJ2-2	TRBD2	TGTGCCAGCATAGGGCGGGAGGGCCCGAACACCGGGGAGCTGTTTTTT	CASIGREGPNTGELFF
TRBV5-6	few	TRBJ2-7	TRBD2	TGTGCCAGCAGCTATTACGGACTAGCGGGATCCTACGAGCAGTACTTC	CASSYYGLAGSYEQYF
TRBV5-1	few	TRBJ2-1	-	TGCGCCAGCAGCTTGGCGGCGGGTAGCTCCTACAATGAGCAGTTCTTC	CASSLAAGSSYNEQFF
TRBV27	-	TRBJ2-1	TRBD1	TGTGCCAGCAGTTTGCCGGGACAGGGGGCTGGTGAGCAGTTCTTC	CASSLPGQGAGEQFF
TRBV7-9	-	TRBJ1-1	TRBD1	TGTGCCAGCAGCTTCCCTTTCGGGACAGAGAACACTGAAGCTTTCTTT	CASSFPFGTENTEAFF
TRBV11-2	-	TRBJ2-1	-	TGTGCCAGCAGCTTAGGCCAGGGATTGGTGCGCAATGAGCAGTTCTTC	CASSLGQGLVRNEQFF
TRBV7-9	-	TRBJ1-2	TRBD1	TGTGCCAGCAGCTTAACCGGGACAGGGAACTATGGCTACACCTTC	CASSLTGTGNYGYTF
TRBV6-1	many	TRBJ2-1	TRBD1	TGTGCCAGCAGTGAAGACCGGGACAGGGTAAACAATGAGCAGTTCTTC	CASSEDRDRVNNEQFF
TRBV6-5	once	TRBJ2-7	-	TGTGCCAGCAGTGCTCCGGGACCGAAGTACGAGCAGTACTTC	CASSAPGPKYEQYF
TRBV7-9	-	TRBJ2-7	-	TGTGCCAGCGTAGCGGAGGGCCGGTTAGACGAGCAGTACTTC	CASVAEGRLDEQYF
TRBV27	-	TRBJ2-7	-	TGTGCCAGCAGTTTATCAGGGTTCAGCGAGCAGTACTTC	CASSLSGFSEQYF
TRBV7-6	-	TRBJ1-1	-	TGTGCCAGCAGCCAGACAGGCCTCGAAGCTTTCTTT	CASSQTGLEAFF
TRBV7-9	-	TRBJ2-1	TRBD2	TGTGCCAGCAGCTCACCGGGCGGGAGGGCCAATGAGCAGTTCTTC	CASSSPGGRANEQFF
TRBV7-9	-	TRBJ2-1	-	TGTGCCAGCAGCTTAGTGGCCTATGAGCAGTTCTTC	CASSLVAYEQFF
TRBV7-2	few	TRBJ2-5	-	TGTGCCAGCAGCCCCCCCCAGAGGACCCTGCCCCAGTACTTC	CASSPPQRTLPQYF
TRBV5-1	few	TRBJ1-4	-	TGCGCCAGCTCAGAAACTAATGAAAAACTGTTTTTT	CASSETNEKLFF
TRBV27	once	TRBJ2-6	TRBD1	TGTGCCAGCCGGGACAGGGGTGATGGGGCCAACGTCCTGACTTTC	CASRDRGDGANVLTF
TRBV30	-	TRBJ2-2	TRBD1	TGTGCCTCCCTTCGGCAGGGGGAACTGTTTTTT	CASLRQGELFF
TRBV5-1	few	TRBJ2-5	TRBD2	TGCGCCAGCAGCTTTACGATGGGACTACAAGAGACCCAGTACTTC	CASSFTMGLQETQYF
TRBV6-5	-	TRBJ2-7	TRBD2	TGTGCCAGCAGCTCCAGGGAGGGCTACGAGCAGTACTTC	CASSSREGYEQYF
TRBV29-1	-	TRBJ2-7	TRBD2	TGCAGCGCGGGGGAGGGAGCGGGAGCCTACGAGCAGTACTTC	CSAGEGAGAYEQYF
TRBV5-6	-	TRBJ1-2	-	TGTGCCAGCAGCTTGGCCGTGGGGTATGAGGGCTACACCTTC	CASSLAVGYEGYTF
TRBV4-1	-	TRBJ2-3	-	TGCGCCAGCAGCCAAGGACGGATGGACACAGATACGCAGTATTTT	CASSQGRMDTDTQYF
TRBV5-1	-	TRBJ2-2	TRBD2	TGCGCCAGCAGCCTGGGACTAGCGGGAACGACCGGGGAGCTGTTTTTT	CASSLGLAGTTGELFF
TRBV7-8	-	TRBJ2-3	-	TGTGCCAGCAGCTTAGGGGCCGATACGCAGTATTTT	CASSLGADTQYF
TRBV9	few	TRBJ2-7	TRBD1	TGTGCCAGCAGCGTAGGAGGGACAGCCTACGAGCAGTACTTC	CASSVGGTAYEQYF
TRBV15	-	TRBJ2-5	-	TGTGCCACCAGCAGAGAGTCGCCAGTCCAAGAGACCCAGTACTTC	CATSRESPVQETQYF
TRBV7-9	few	TRBJ1-5	-	TGTGCCAGCAGCCCCAGGGATCAGCCCCAGCATTTT	CASSPRDQPQHF
TRBV30	few	TRBJ2-7	-	TGTGCCTGGAGTGTTGTCGGGATCGTTGACGAGCAGTACTTC	CAWSVVGIVDEQYF
TRBV9	-	TRBJ2-2	-	TGTGCCAGCAGCGCCCCCGGGGAGCTGTTTTTT	CASSAPGELFF
TRBV28	-	TRBJ2-7	-	TGTGCCAGCAGTTTCAGCTACGAGCAGTACTTC	CASSFSYEQYF
TRBV19	-	TRBJ2-7	-	TGTGCCAGTACGACGGGGTCAGGATACGAGCAGTACTTC	CASTTGSGYEQYF
TRBV27	few	TRBJ2-5	TRBD2	TGTGCCAGCAGTCCAGTTCGGGAGGAACAAGAGACCCAGTACTTC	CASSPVREEQETQYF
TRBV29-1	-	TRBJ1-2	TRBD1	TGCAGCGTTGAAACCCGGACAGGGGATGGCTACACCTTC	CSVETRTGDGYTF
TRBV5-5	once	TRBJ2-7	-	TGCGCCAGCAGCCAAGAACTGGTGGGGAGCTCCTACGAGCAGTACTTC	CASSQELVGSSYEQYF
TRBV11-2	few	TRBJ2-3	-	TGTGCCAGCAGCCCCCCTGGGCAGGTTAGCACAGATACGCAGTATTTT	CASSPPGQVSTDTQYF
TRBV29-1	few	TRBJ1-3	TRBD1	TGCAGCGTTGGGGACAGGGGAAACACCATATATTTT	CSVGDRGNTIYF
TRBV29-1	-	TRBJ1-1	-	TGCAGCGTTGGGGGAACCACTGAAGCTTTCTTT	CSVGGTTEAFF
TRBV11-2	-	TRBJ1-2	-	TGTGCCAGCAGCGGGGCTTTGGGCGCCTATGGCTACACCTTC	CASSGALGAYGYTF
TRBV29-1	-	TRBJ2-4	-	TGCAGCGTTGTGGGCGGAAACATTCAGTACTTC	CSVVGGNIQYF
TRBV29-1	-	TRBJ2-7	-	TGCAGCGTGGTGTGGGTTGGGTCCTACGAGCAGTACTTC	CSVVWVGSYEQYF
TRBV7-9	-	TRBJ2-1	TRBD1	TGTGCCAGCAGCATCCGGGACAGGGGGAGGAATGAGCAGTTCTTC	CASSIRDRGRNEQFF
TRBV29-1	-	TRBJ2-1	TRBD2	TGCAGCGTAAACGGTGGGGCGGGAGCGGGCAATGAGCAGTTCTTC	CSVNGGAGAGNEQFF
TRBV11-2	-	TRBJ2-3	TRBD2	TGTGCCAGCAGCTTGGGGGGGACGCGACCGGGCACAGATACGCAGTATTTT	CASSLGGTRPGTDTQYF
TRBV7-8	many	TRBJ2-1	-	TGTGCCAGCAGCCCTCTCTTCGACAGATACCATTACTACAATGAGCAGTTCTTC	CASSPLFDRYHYYNEQFF
TRBV20-1	few	TRBJ2-7	-	TGCAGTGCTCCACGGGGCAACGAGCAGTACTTC	CSAPRGNEQYF
TRBV11-2	few	TRBJ2-4	-	TGTGCCAGCAGCTTAACCGCCACAGCGAGACTGACAAAAAACATTCAGTACTTC	CASSLTATARLTKNIQYF
TRBV9	few	TRBJ2-2	-	TGTGCCAGCAGTCTCTGGACCAGGAACGGCGCCGGGGAGCTGTTTTTT	CASSLWTRNGAGELFF
TRBV4-3	-	TRBJ2-5	-	TGCGCCAGCAGCCAAGACTTGGGGGAGGTGACCCAGTACTTC	CASSQDLGEVTQYF
TRBV9	-	TRBJ2-7	TRBD2	TGTGCCAGCAGCGGTAGCGGGAGCCCCCTCCTGAACGAGCAGTACTTC	CASSGSGSPLLNEQYF
TRBV4-1	-	TRBJ2-7	TRBD2	TGCGCCAGCAGCCAAGAAGGGACTAGCGGGATCATAATCTACGAGCAGTACTTC	CASSQEGTSGIIIYEQYF
TRBV27	-	TRBJ2-2	-	TGTGCCAGCAGTTTAATCCAGGGCGAGGCCGGGGAGCTGTTTTTT	CASSLIQGEAGELFF
TRBV4-1	-	TRBJ2-6	-	TGCGCCAGCAGCCAAGAAGAGGGGCTTGGGGCCAACGTCCTGACTTTC	CASSQEEGLGANVLTF
TRBV11-2	once	TRBJ2-7	TRBD1	TGTGCCAGCAGCTTAGGGACAGGGGGGACCTACGAGCAGTACTTC	CASSLGTGGTYEQYF